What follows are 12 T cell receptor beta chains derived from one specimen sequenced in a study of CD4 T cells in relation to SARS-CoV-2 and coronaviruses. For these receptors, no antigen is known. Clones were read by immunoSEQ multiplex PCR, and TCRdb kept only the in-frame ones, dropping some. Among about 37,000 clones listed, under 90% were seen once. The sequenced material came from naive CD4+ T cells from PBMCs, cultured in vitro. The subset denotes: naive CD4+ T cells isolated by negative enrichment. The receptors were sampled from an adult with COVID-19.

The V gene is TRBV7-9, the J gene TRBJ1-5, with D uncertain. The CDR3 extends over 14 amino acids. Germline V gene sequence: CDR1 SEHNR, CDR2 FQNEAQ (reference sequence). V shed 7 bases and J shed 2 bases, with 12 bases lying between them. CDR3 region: CASTQGPGNQPQHF. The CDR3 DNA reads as TGTGCCAGCACCCAAGGGCCGGGCAATCAGCCCCAGCATTTT.

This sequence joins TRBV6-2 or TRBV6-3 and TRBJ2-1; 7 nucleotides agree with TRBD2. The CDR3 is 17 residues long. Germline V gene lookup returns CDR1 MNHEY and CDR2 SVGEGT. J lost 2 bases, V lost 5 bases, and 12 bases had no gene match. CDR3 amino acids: CASSRYLAGLTYNEQFF. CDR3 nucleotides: TGTGCCAGCAGTCGGTACTTAGCGGGTCTTACCTACAATGAGCAGTTCTTC.

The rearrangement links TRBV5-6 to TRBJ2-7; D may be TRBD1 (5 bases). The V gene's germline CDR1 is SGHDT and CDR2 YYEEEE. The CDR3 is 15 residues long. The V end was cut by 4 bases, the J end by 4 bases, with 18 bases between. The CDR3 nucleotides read TGTGCCAGCAGCGTAGACAGCGCCTACGTATACGAGCAGTACTTC. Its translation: CASSVDSAYVYEQYF.

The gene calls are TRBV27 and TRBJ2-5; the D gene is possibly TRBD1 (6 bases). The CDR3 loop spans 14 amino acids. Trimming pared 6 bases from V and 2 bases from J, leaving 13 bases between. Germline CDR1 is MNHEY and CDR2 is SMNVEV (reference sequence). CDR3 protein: CASRGDTDQETQYF. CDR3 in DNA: TGTGCCAGCAGGGGGGACACCGATCAAGAGACCCAGTACTTC.

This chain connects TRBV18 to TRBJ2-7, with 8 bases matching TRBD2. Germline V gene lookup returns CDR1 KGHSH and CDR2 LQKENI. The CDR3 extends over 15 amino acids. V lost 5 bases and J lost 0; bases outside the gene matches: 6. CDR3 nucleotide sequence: TGTGCCAGCTCAACGCCGGGACTAGGCTCCTACGAGCAGTACTTC. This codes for CASSTPGLGSYEQYF.

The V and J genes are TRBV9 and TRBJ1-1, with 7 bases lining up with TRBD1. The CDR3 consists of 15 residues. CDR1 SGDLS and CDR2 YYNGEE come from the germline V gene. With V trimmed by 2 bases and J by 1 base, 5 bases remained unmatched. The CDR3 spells CASSVWDSSNTEAFF. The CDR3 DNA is TGTGCCAGCAGCGTCTGGGACAGCTCGAACACTGAAGCTTTCTTT.

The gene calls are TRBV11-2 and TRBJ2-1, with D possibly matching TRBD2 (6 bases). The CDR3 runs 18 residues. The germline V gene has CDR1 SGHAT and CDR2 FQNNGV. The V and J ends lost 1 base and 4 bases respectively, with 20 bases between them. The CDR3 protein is CASSLGRRETRTYNEQFF. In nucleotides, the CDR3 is TGTGCCAGCAGCTTAGGGAGGAGGGAAACCAGAACGTACAATGAGCAGTTCTTC.

The CDR3 loop is CASKGGNQPQHF. The DNA of the CDR3 is TGTGCCAGCAAGGGAGGCAATCAGCCCCAGCATTTT. This chain joins TRBV2 and TRBJ1-5, with D unresolved. V dropped 7 bases and J dropped 2 bases, with 6 bases sitting between them. The CDR3 loop spans 12 amino acids. The V gene's germline CDR1 is SNHLY and CDR2 FYNNEI.

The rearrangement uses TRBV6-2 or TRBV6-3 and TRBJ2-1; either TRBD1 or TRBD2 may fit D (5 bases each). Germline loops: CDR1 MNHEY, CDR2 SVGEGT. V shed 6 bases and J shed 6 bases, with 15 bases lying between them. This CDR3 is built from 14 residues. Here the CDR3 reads CASSRDPPPNEQFF. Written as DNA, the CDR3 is TGTGCCAGCAGCCGGGACCCTCCCCCCAATGAGCAGTTCTTC.

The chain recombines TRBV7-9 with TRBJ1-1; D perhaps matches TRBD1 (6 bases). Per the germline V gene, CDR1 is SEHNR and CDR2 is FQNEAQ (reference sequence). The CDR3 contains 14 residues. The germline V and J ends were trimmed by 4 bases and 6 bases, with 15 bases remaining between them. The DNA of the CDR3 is TGTGCCAGCAGCTGGGAACCTGAGGGGGCTGAAGCTTTCTTT. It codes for CASSWEPEGAEAFF.

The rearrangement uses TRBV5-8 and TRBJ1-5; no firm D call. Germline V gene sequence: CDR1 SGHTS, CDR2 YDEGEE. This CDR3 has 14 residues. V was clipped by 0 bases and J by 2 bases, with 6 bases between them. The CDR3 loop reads CASSLDRGNQPQHF. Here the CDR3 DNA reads TGTGCCAGCAGCTTGGATCGGGGCAATCAGCCCCAGCATTTT.

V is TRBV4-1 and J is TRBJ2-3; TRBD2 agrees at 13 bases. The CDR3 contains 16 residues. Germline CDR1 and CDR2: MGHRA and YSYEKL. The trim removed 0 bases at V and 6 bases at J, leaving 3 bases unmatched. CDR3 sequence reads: CASSQDTSGRADTQYF. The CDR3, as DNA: TGCGCCAGCAGCCAAGATACTAGCGGGAGGGCGGATACGCAGTATTTT.